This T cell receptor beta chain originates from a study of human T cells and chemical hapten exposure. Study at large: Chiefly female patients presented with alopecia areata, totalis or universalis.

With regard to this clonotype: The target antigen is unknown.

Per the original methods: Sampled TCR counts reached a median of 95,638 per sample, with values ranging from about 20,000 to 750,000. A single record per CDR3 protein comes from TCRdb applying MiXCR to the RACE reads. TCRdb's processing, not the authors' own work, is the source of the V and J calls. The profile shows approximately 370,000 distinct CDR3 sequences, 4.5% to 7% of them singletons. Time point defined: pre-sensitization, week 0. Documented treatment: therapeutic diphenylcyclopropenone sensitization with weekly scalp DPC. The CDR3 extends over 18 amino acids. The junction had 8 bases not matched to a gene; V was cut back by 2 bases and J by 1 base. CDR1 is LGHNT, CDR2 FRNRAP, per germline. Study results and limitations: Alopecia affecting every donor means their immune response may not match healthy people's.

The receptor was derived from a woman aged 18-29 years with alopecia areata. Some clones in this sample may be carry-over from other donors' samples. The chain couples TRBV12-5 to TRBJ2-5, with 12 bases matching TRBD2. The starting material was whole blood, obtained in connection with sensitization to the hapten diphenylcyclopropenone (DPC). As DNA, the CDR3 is TGTGCTAGTGGTTTGACCCCATGGACTAGCGGGGCCCAAGAGACCCAGTACTTC. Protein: CASGLTPWTSGAQETQYF. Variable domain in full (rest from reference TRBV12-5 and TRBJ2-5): DARVTQTPRHKVTEMGQEVTMRCQPILGHNTVFWYRQTMMQGLELLAYFRNRAPLDDSGMPKDRFSAEMPDATLATLKIQPSEPRDSAVYFCASGLTPWTSGAQETQYFGPGTRLLVL.